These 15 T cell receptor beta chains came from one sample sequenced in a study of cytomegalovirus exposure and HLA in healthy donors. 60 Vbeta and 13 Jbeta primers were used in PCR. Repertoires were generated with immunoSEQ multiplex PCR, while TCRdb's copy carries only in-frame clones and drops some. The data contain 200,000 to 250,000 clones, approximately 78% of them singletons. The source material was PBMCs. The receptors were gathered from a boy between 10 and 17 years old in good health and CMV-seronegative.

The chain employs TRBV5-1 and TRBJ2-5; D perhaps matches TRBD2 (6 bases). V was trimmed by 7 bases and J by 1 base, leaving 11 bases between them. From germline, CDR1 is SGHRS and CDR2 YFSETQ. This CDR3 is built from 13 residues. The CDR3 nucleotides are TGCGCCAGCGGTTTGACTAGCCAAGAGACCCAGTACTTC. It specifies CASGLTSQETQYF.

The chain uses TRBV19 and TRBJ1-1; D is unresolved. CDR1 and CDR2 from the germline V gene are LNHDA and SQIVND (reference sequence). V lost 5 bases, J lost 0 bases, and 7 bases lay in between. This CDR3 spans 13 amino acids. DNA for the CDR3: TGTGCCAGTAGTTCCCAGGTGAACACTGAAGCTTTCTTT. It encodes CASSSQVNTEAFF.

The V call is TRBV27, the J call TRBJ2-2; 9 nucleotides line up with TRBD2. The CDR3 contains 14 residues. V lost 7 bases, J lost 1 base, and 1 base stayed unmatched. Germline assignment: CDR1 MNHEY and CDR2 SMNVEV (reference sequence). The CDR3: CASTSGVNTGELFF. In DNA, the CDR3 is TGTGCCAGCACTAGCGGGGTGAACACCGGGGAGCTGTTTTTT.

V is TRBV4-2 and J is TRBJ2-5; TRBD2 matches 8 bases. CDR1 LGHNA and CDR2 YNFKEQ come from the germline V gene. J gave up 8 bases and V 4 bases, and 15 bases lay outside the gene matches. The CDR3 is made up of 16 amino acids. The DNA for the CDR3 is TGTGCCAGCAGCCCCGCAGCACCCGGGACTAGTGATACCCAGTACTTC. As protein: CASSPAAPGTSDTQYF.

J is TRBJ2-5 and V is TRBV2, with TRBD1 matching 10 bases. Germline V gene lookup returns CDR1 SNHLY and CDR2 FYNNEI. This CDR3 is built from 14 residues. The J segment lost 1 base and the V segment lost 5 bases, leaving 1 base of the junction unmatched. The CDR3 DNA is TGTGCCAGCAGTTGGACAGGGGGCCAAGAGACCCAGTACTTC. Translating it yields CASSWTGGQETQYF. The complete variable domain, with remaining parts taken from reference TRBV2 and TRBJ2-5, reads EPEVTQTPSHQVTQMGQEVILRCVPISNHLYFYWYRQILGQKVEFLVSFYNNEISEKSEIFDDQFSVERPDGSNFTLKIRSTKLEDSAMYFCASSWTGGQETQYFGPGTRLLVL.

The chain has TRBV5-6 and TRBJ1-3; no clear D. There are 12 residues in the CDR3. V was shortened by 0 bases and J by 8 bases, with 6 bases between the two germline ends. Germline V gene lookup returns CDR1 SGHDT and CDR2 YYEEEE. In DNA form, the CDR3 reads TGTGCCAGCAGCTTGGTCCGGGACACCATATATTTT. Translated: CASSLVRDTIYF.

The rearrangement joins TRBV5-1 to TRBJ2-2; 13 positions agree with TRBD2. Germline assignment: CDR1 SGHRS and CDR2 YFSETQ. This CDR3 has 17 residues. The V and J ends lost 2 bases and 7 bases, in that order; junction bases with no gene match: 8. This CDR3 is CASSFWGLAGSGGELFF. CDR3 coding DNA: TGCGCCAGCAGCTTCTGGGGACTAGCGGGATCGGGCGGGGAGCTGTTTTTT. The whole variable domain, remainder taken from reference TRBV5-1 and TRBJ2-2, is KAGVTQTPRYLIKTRGQQVTLSCSPISGHRSVSWYQQTPGQGLQFLFEYFSETQRNKGNFPGRFSGRQFSNSRSEMNVSTLELGDSALYLCASSFWGLAGSGGELFFGEGSRLTVL.

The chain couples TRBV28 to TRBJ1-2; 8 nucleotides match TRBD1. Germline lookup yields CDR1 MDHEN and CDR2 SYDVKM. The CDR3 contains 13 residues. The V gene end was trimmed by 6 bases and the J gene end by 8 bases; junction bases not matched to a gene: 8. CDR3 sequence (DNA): TGTGCCAGCAGGTTGGACAGGGTATTGGGCTACACCTTC. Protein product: CASRLDRVLGYTF.

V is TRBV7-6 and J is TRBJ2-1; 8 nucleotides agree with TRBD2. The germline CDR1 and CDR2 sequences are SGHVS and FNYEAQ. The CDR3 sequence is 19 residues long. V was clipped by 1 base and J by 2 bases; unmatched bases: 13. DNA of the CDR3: TGTGCCAGCAGCTTAGTCGACTCGGTAGCGGGGAGGCCCTACAATGAGCAGTTCTTC. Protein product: CASSLVDSVAGRPYNEQFF.

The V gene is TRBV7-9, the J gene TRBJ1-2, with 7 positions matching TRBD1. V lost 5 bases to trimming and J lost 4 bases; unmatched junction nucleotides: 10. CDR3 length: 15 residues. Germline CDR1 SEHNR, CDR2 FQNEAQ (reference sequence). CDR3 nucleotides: TGTGCCAGCAGCCCGCAGGGCGGGACAGCCTATGGCTACACCTTC. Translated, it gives CASSPQGGTAYGYTF.

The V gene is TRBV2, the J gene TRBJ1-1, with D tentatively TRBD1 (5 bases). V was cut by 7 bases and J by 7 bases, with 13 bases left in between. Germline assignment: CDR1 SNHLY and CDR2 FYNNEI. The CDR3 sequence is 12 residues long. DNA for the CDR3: TGTGCCAGCACCTCGGGGGGAGATGAAGCTTTCTTT. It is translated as CASTSGGDEAFF.

CDR3: CASSYTTASSYNSPLHF. CDR3 bases: TGTGCCAGCAGTTATACGACAGCGAGCTCCTATAATTCACCCCTCCACTTT. The chain employs TRBV27 and TRBJ1-6; possibly TRBD1 for D (5 bases). Trimming cost V 4 bases and J 0 bases, with 13 bases left between them. Per the germline V gene, CDR1 is MNHEY and CDR2 is SMNVEV (reference sequence). The CDR3 runs to 17 residues.

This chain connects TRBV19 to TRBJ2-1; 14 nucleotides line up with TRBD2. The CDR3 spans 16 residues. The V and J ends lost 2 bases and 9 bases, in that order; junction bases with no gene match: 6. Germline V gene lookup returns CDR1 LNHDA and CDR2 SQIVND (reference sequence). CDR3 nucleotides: TGTGCCAGTAGTATAACCGGACTAGCGGGAGGTGGTGAGCAGTTCTTC. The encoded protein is CASSITGLAGGGEQFF.

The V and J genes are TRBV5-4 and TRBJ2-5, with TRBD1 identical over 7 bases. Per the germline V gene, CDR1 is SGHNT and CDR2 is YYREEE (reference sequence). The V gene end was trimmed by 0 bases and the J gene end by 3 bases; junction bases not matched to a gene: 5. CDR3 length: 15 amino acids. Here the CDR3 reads CASSLDRGFEETQYF. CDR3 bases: TGTGCCAGCAGCTTGGACAGGGGATTCGAAGAGACCCAGTACTTC.

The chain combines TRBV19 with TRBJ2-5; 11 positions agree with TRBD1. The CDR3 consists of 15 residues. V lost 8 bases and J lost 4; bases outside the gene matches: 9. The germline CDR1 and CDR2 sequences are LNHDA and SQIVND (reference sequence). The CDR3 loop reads CASRYRDRGRETQYF. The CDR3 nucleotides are TGTGCCAGTCGGTACAGGGACAGGGGGAGAGAGACCCAGTACTTC. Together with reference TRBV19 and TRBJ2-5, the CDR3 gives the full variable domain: DGGITQSPKYLFRKEGQNVTLSCEQNLNHDAMYWYRQDPGQGLRLIYYSQIVNDFQKGDIAEGYSVSREKKESFPLTVTSAQKNPTAFYLCASRYRDRGRETQYFGPGTRLLVL.